This TCR beta chain was captured by sequencing in a study of cytomegalovirus exposure and HLA in healthy donors. Study background: In a previous analysis, 100 million to 140 million unique TCR beta sequences were found from 150 million to 200 million T cells.

A multiplex PCR was run with 60 Vbeta primers and 13 Jbeta primers. Measured with immunoSEQ multiplex PCR; TCRdb has only the in-frame clones, and not every one. The sample lists 150,000 to 200,000 clones; around 67% were seen once. Whole-study results and caveats: In a later analysis, V- and J-gene trimming of beta chains associated with a DCLRE1C missense variant, replicated independently. Cytomegalovirus association was assigned to some 160 TCR beta chains.

With regard to this clone: Antigen unknown.

CDR3 size: 15 residues. Germline values: CDR1 MNHEY, CDR2 SVGAGI. Trimming pared 5 bases from V and 4 bases from J, leaving 18 bases between. The receptor was derived from a woman under 30 in good health and CMV-seropositive. This rearrangement joins TRBV6-5 to TRBJ2-7, with a possible D match to TRBD2 (5 bases). Sequenced: PBMCs. The DNA for the CDR3 is TGTGCCAGCAGTGCCAAATTCCTCGGGGATTACGAGCAGTACTTC. Amino acids: CASSAKFLGDYEQYF.